This section outlines one T cell receptor beta chain sequence together with its context. Its target is not known. Measured with immunoSEQ multiplex PCR; TCRdb has only the in-frame clones, and not every one. The repertoire includes around 85,000 clones, 86% of them detected once, and roughly 6% sits in the top ten. These data originate in a study of T cell responses to AZD1222 COVID-19 vaccine. Study context: The analysis combined second doses at about 4 or about 12 weeks.

V lost 3 bases, J lost 5 bases, and 17 bases lay in between. Germline lookup yields CDR1 SGHDT and CDR2 YYEEEE. This CDR3 has 15 residues. Study results and caveats: Repertoires were collected only later (after the peak T cell response had occurred). Just a handful of AZD1222 recipients were seropositive at baseline.

This sequence originates from an adult in good health. The chain combines TRBV5-6 with TRBJ2-5; D possibly uses TRBD1 or TRBD2 (6 bases each). The sample was peripheral blood, taken on day 0 of AZD1222 vaccination. The CDR3 here is CASSSLRGDRETQYF. For the CDR3, the DNA is TGTGCCAGCAGCTCCTTGCGGGGTGACAGGGAGACCCAGTACTTC.